The rows below give T cell receptor beta chains drawn from one sample of a study of beta chain features in type 1 diabetes. Repertoires were generated with immunoSEQ multiplex PCR, while TCRdb's copy carries only in-frame clones and drops some. Among about 300,000 clones, approximately 13% were seen once, and the ten largest hold nearly 0.015%. Sequenced: naive CD4+ T cells from blood. The receptors here all came from a woman younger than 30 with type 1 diabetes. Both conserved end residues are part of each CDR3. D genes are given only for firm matches. Some rows have no size entry. The others give once, few or many, or a class for an expanded clone.

d_call	v_call	j_call	clone_size	cdr3_nt	cdr3_aa
NA	TRBV19	TRBJ1-1	few	TGTGCCAGTAGTATTGGAGCGAACACTGAAGCTTTCTTT	CASSIGANTEAFF
NA	TRBV11-2	TRBJ1-1	few	TGTGCCAGCAGCTTAAGTGGCAGAGGGAAAGCTTTCTTT	CASSLSGRGKAFF
TRBD1	TRBV28	TRBJ2-2	few	TGTGCCAGCAGTGTGATCACAGGGGTCGGCACCGGGGAGCTGTTTTTT	CASSVITGVGTGELFF
TRBD2	TRBV27	TRBJ2-1	few	TGTGCCAGCAGTCCATCAGCGGGAGGTTTATACAATGAGCAGTTCTTC	CASSPSAGGLYNEQFF
TRBD2	TRBV27	TRBJ2-3	few	TGTGCCAGCAGTTTTAGGACTAGCGGGAGGCAAGATACGCAGTATTTT	CASSFRTSGRQDTQYF
TRBD2	TRBV11-2	TRBJ2-3	NA	TGTGCCAGCAGCTTAACTAGCGGGAGGCACACAGATACGCAGTATTTT	CASSLTSGRHTDTQYF
TRBD1	TRBV19	TRBJ1-1	NA	TGTGCCAGTAGTATATCTCGACAGGGGACGGCTGAAGCTTTCTTT	CASSISRQGTAEAFF
TRBD2	TRBV6-5	TRBJ2-3	NA	TGTGCCAGCAGTTTGCGACTAGCGGGAGATACGCAGTATTTT	CASSLRLAGDTQYF
TRBD1	TRBV18	TRBJ1-1	NA	TGTGCCAGCTCCCTGGGACAGACGGCGAACACTGAAGCTTTCTTT	CASSLGQTANTEAFF
NA	TRBV7-2	TRBJ2-2	NA	TGTGCCAGCAGCTTGGCCACCGGGGAGCTGTTTTTT	CASSLATGELFF
NA	TRBV5-6	TRBJ2-1	few	TGTGCCAGCAGCTGGAGTCTCAGCGGAGGTCAGTTCTTC	CASSWSLSGGQFF
NA	TRBV28	TRBJ2-7	NA	TGTGCCAGCAGCCTCTTTCCCTACGAGCAGTACTTC	CASSLFPYEQYF
TRBD1	TRBV30	TRBJ1-2	few	TGTGCCTGGAGGACAACAGGGGGCGGGATCTATGGCTACACCTTC	CAWRTTGGGIYGYTF
TRBD2	TRBV7-2	TRBJ2-1	NA	TGTGCCAGCAGCTTATTCGTAGCGGGAGTTTCCTACAATGAGCAGTTCTTC	CASSLFVAGVSYNEQFF
NA	TRBV27	TRBJ2-2	NA	TGTGCCAGCAGACCACCGCGCGGCGGGGAGCTGTTTTTT	CASRPPRGGELFF
NA	TRBV16	TRBJ2-4	NA	TGTGCCAGCAGCCAAGGCCCGAGGGTTGGGGAGAACATTCAGTACTTC	CASSQGPRVGENIQYF
TRBD2	TRBV5-1	TRBJ2-1	few	TGCGCCAGCAGCCCTAGCGGGAGGGCCCTCGGGGAGCAGTTCTTC	CASSPSGRALGEQFF
TRBD1	TRBV6-5	TRBJ2-7	NA	TGTGCCAGCAGTAAACAGGGGTCCTACGAGCAGTACTTC	CASSKQGSYEQYF
TRBD2	TRBV5-6	TRBJ2-1	once	TGTGCCAGCAACCTCCTAGCGGGGGTATCCTACAATGAGCAGTTCTTC	CASNLLAGVSYNEQFF
NA	TRBV7-3	TRBJ2-1	few	TGTGCCAGCAGCTTAGGTCGGGGGTACAACAATGAGCAGTTCTTC	CASSLGRGYNNEQFF
NA	TRBV5-4	TRBJ2-7	NA	TGTGCCAGCCAACGGTCCCTTTGGTCCTACGAGCAGTACTTC	CASQRSLWSYEQYF
TRBD1	TRBV15	TRBJ2-1	few	TGTGCCACCAGCAGAGCAGGGGGATACAATGAGCAGTTCTTC	CATSRAGGYNEQFF
NA	TRBV30	TRBJ1-1	NA	TGTGCCTGGAGTTCCGGGGTGGGGACTGAAGCTTTCTTT	CAWSSGVGTEAFF
TRBD2	TRBV6-7	TRBJ2-1	NA	TGTGCCAGCAGTTACCGACTAGCGGGAGAGGTTTGGGCCCTCAATGAGCAGTTCTTC	CASSYRLAGEVWALNEQFF
NA	TRBV5-6	TRBJ2-3	NA	TGTGCCACCACCCGCGGGTACCGCACAGATACGCAGTATTTT	CATTRGYRTDTQYF
TRBD2	TRBV5-1	TRBJ2-5	few	TGCGCCAGCAGCTTGACTTCTAGCGGAGCCCAAGAGACCCAGTACTTC	CASSLTSSGAQETQYF
NA	TRBV29-1	TRBJ1-1	few	TGCAGCGTTGAGGGGCGTATGAACACTGAAGCTTTCTTT	CSVEGRMNTEAFF
TRBD2	TRBV28	TRBJ2-1	few	TGTGCCAGCAGTTTATCGGGACTAGTAGGCTATGAGCAGTTCTTC	CASSLSGLVGYEQFF
TRBD2	TRBV7-9	TRBJ2-3	NA	TGTGCCAGCAGCTTAATGGGCGGGAGTGCAGATACGCAGTATTTT	CASSLMGGSADTQYF
NA	TRBV6-5	TRBJ2-7	few	TGTGCCAGCTCACAGGGCCCCTACGAGCAGTACTTC	CASSQGPYEQYF
NA	TRBV2	TRBJ2-3	few	TGTGCCAGCAGTGAACAGGGCCGGGCAGATACGCAGTATTTT	CASSEQGRADTQYF
TRBD2	TRBV5-4	TRBJ2-1	few	TGTGCCAGCAGCCTGACTAGCGGTGTTTACAATGAGCAGTTCTTC	CASSLTSGVYNEQFF
TRBD1	TRBV19	TRBJ1-5	NA	TGTGCCAGTAGTAACCAACAGGGGGTTGGTCAGCCCCAGCATTTT	CASSNQQGVGQPQHF
TRBD2	TRBV7-2	TRBJ2-1	few	TGTGCCAGCAGGGCCACTAGCGGGGGGTTCTCCTACAATGAGCAGTTCTTC	CASRATSGGFSYNEQFF
TRBD2	TRBV5-1	TRBJ2-1	NA	TGCGCCAGCAGCCCCGGACTAGCGGGGGGCGGCGGTGAGCAGTTCTTC	CASSPGLAGGGGEQFF
TRBD1	TRBV27	TRBJ1-1	NA	TGTGCCAGCAGTGACAGGGCGAACACTGAAGCTTTCTTT	CASSDRANTEAFF
NA	TRBV4-3	TRBJ2-3	NA	TGCGCCAGCAGCCCCCGACAGTTAGGAGATACGCAGTATTTT	CASSPRQLGDTQYF
TRBD1	TRBV28	TRBJ2-1	few	TGTGCCAGCAGCCACCGACAGGGAACAAGTAGTGAGCAGTTCTTC	CASSHRQGTSSEQFF
NA	TRBV5-4	TRBJ2-7	NA	TGTGCCAGCACCCGTCGGTGGAGGGGAGGACACGAGCAGTACTTC	CASTRRWRGGHEQYF
NA	TRBV29-1	TRBJ2-3	few	TGCAGCGTTCCACCTGGTTCGGGTCGGGAGCCCACAGATACGCAGTATTTT	CSVPPGSGREPTDTQYF
NA	TRBV7-9	TRBJ1-1	NA	TGTGCCAGCAGCTTAGACGGCAGGTTTACTGAAGCTTTCTTT	CASSLDGRFTEAFF
NA	TRBV29-1	TRBJ1-1	few	TGCAGCGTCGGAGGTCGTATGAACACTGAAGCTTTCTTT	CSVGGRMNTEAFF
TRBD1	TRBV2	TRBJ1-2	few	TGTGCCAGCAGCACAGGGGGGGGTCCCGGCTACACCTTC	CASSTGGGPGYTF
NA	TRBV9	TRBJ2-1	NA	TGTGCCAGCACCTCGTCCGGAAGGGGCAATGAGCAGTTCTTC	CASTSSGRGNEQFF
NA	TRBV9	TRBJ2-1	few	TGTGCCAGCAGCTCTCGCCCCGGGATTGTTGGTAATGAGCAGTTCTTC	CASSSRPGIVGNEQFF
NA	TRBV4-3	TRBJ2-2	few	TGCGCCAGCAGCCAAGAGGGCCCAGGGGCCACCGGGGAGCTGTTTTTT	CASSQEGPGATGELFF
NA	TRBV12-5	TRBJ2-3	once	TGTGCTAGTGGTATCGAAGCGGCAAGCACAGATACGCAGTATTTT	CASGIEAASTDTQYF
NA	TRBV5-1	TRBJ1-2	NA	TGCGCCAGCAGCTTGGACGGGAACTATGGCTACACCTTC	CASSLDGNYGYTF
NA	TRBV7-2	TRBJ2-3	few	TGTGCCAGCAGCCCTAGAGATACGCAGTATTTT	CASSPRDTQYF
TRBD2	TRBV9	TRBJ2-1	NA	TGTGCCAGCAATCCTAGCGGGAGCTCCTACAATGAGCAGTTCTTC	CASNPSGSSYNEQFF
NA	TRBV28	TRBJ1-4	few	TGTGCCAGCAGTCAACCAGGGGTTGAAAAACTGTTTTTT	CASSQPGVEKLFF